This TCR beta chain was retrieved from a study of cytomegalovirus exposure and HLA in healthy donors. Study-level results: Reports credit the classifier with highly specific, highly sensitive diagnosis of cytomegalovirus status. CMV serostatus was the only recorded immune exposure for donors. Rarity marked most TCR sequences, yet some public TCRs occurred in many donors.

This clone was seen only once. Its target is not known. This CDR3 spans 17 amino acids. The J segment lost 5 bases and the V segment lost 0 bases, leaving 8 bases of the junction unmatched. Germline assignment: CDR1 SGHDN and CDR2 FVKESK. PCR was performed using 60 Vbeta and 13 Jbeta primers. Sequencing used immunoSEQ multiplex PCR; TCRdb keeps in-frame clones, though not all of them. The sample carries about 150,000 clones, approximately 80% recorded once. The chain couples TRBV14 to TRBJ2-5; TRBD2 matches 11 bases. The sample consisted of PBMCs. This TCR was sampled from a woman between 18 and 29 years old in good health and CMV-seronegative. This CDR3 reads CASSQDLPSGGPETQYF. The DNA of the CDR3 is TGTGCCAGCAGCCAAGATCTACCTAGCGGGGGGCCGGAGACCCAGTACTTC.